The 10 T cell receptor beta chains in this list originate from one sample, sequenced in a study of T cell changes during pregnancy in multiple sclerosis. Measured with immunoSEQ multiplex PCR; TCRdb has only the in-frame clones, and not every one. The data hold tens of thousands of clones, with over 80% observed a single time. The input for sequencing was peripheral blood, taken in the third trimester of pregnancy. These receptors were taken from a female donor in good health, enrolled as a control in a pregnancy study.

The chain has TRBV28 and TRBJ2-3; no firm D call. The CDR3 spans 14 residues. V lost 3 bases to trimming and J lost 6 bases, with 13 bases between them. Germline CDR1 reads MDHEN; CDR2 reads SYDVKM. CDR3 sequence: CASSFARQLDTQYF. DNA of the CDR3: TGTGCCAGCAGTTTTGCCAGGCAGCTCGATACGCAGTATTTT.

The chain recombines TRBV25-1 with TRBJ2-2; no definite D call. The CDR3 covers 13 residues. Germline assignment: CDR1 MGHDK and CDR2 SYGVNS. V lost 3 bases and J lost 2, with 4 bases in between. This chain's CDR3 is CASSDYNTGELFF. The CDR3 nucleotides read TGTGCCAGCAGTGATTATAACACCGGGGAGCTGTTTTTT. Using reference TRBV25-1 and TRBJ2-2 for the parts outside the CDR3, the full variable domain is EADIYQTPRYLVIGTGKKITLECSQTMGHDKMYWYQQDPGMELHLIHYSYGVNSTEKGDLSSESTVSRIRTEHFPLTLESARPSHTSQYLCASSDYNTGELFFGEGSRLTVL.

The rearrangement links TRBV28 to TRBJ1-6, with 9 bases identical to TRBD1. This CDR3 region has 16 residues. Germline CDR1 and CDR2: MDHEN and SYDVKM. J gave up 6 bases and V 6 bases, and 9 bases lay outside the gene matches. The CDR3 protein is CASSPYRDRVNSPLHF. The DNA of the CDR3 is TGTGCCAGCAGCCCTTATAGGGACAGGGTTAATTCACCCCTCCACTTT.

The chain uses TRBV29-1 and TRBJ1-4, with TRBD1 as a possible D gene (6 bases). Germline-derived CDR1 and CDR2 are SQVTM and ANQGSEA. CDR3 length equals 12 residues. Trimming took 7 bases from V and 7 from J, leaving 13 bases between them. In DNA form, the CDR3 reads TGCAGCGGAGGACAGACGAGTGAAAAACTGTTTTTT. It specifies CSGGQTSEKLFF.

This clone has just a few counts. The chain employs TRBV27 and TRBJ2-1, with TRBD2 matching 14 bases. The CDR3 extends over 18 amino acids. Germline CDR1 MNHEY, CDR2 SMNVEV (reference sequence). V dropped 6 bases and J dropped 2; count of bases not matched to a gene: 9. The CDR3 sequence is CASRAGTSGGQTYNEQFF. The CDR3 DNA is TGTGCCAGCAGGGCCGGGACTAGCGGGGGCCAAACCTACAATGAGCAGTTCTTC.

This rearrangement joins TRBV11-3 to TRBJ2-1; D gene ambiguous. The CDR3 has 10 amino acids. The germline V and J ends were trimmed by 11 bases and 6 bases, with 8 bases remaining between them. The germline CDR1 and CDR2 sequences are SGHNT and YENEEA. CDR3: CAPQINEQFF. The CDR3 DNA follows: TGTGCCCCCCAGATCAATGAGCAGTTCTTC.

The chain recombines TRBV15 with TRBJ2-7, with D perhaps matching TRBD1 (5 bases). Germline V gives CDR1 LNHNV, CDR2 YYDKDF (reference sequence). V was pared by 0 bases and J by 1 base, with 7 bases between. The CDR3 has 14 residues. The CDR3 sequence: CATSRDTGSYEQYF. Here the CDR3 DNA reads TGTGCCACCAGCAGAGATACAGGTTCCTACGAGCAGTACTTC. Variable domain in full (rest from reference TRBV15 and TRBJ2-7): DAMVIQNPRYQVTQFGKPVTLSCSQTLNHNVMYWYQQKSSQAPKLLFHYYDKDFNNEADTPDNFQSRRPNTSFCFLDIRSPGLGDTAMYLCATSRDTGSYEQYFGPGTRLTVT.

The chain recombines TRBV6-5 with TRBJ1-5; D perhaps matches TRBD1 (5 bases). The CDR3 loop spans 14 amino acids. V gave up 0 bases and J gave up 8 bases, with 11 bases separating them. In germline, CDR1 is MNHEY, CDR2 SVGAGI. CDR3 in DNA: TGTGCCAGCAGTTACTCAGGGGCGGAAAAGCCCCAGCATTTT. It specifies CASSYSGAEKPQHF.

The gene calls are TRBV27 and TRBJ2-1, with D possibly matching TRBD1 (5 bases). The ends were cut back, 3 bases at V and 6 bases at J, with 15 bases in the middle. Germline V gene sequence: CDR1 MNHEY, CDR2 SMNVEV (reference sequence). The length of the CDR3 is 15 residues. The chain's CDR3 is CASSLAFGHSNEQFF. The CDR3 DNA sequence: TGTGCCAGCAGTTTGGCTTTCGGACATTCCAATGAGCAGTTCTTC.

This chain uses TRBV21-1 with TRBJ2-1; the D segment call TRBD2 is taken from the table without a DNA check. TRBV21-1 is reported as a pseudogene. There are 17 residues in the CDR3. This CDR3 is CASGQGTSGDHYNEQFF. CDR3 nucleotide sequence: TGTGCCAGCGGGCAAGGGACTAGCGGGGACCATTACAATGAGCAGTTCTTC.